These 32 T cell receptor beta chains were all obtained from the same sample, sequenced in a study of shared clonotypes between healthy human individuals. Assay used: immunoSEQ multiplex PCR; TCRdb lists only in-frame clones, some missing. Of about 2.1 million clones listed, around 93% are singletons. Terminally differentiated effector memory CD45RA+ cells were excluded by CCR7 positive selection of CD45RO-negative cells. Sequenced: naive CD8+ T cells from PBMCs. Receptors were obtained from a man aged 18-30 years in good health. Some clones in this sample may be carry-over from other donors' samples.

The rearrangement links TRBV9 to TRBJ2-7, with a possible D match to TRBD2 (6 bases). Germline V CDR1 and CDR2: SGDLS, YYNGEE. Trimming cost V 5 bases and J 2 bases, with 11 bases left between them. The CDR3 runs to 13 residues. Written as DNA, the CDR3 is TGTGCCAGCAGGTCGGAGGGAGCCTACGAGCAGTACTTC. It translates to CASRSEGAYEQYF. Based on the CDR3 plus reference TRBV9 and TRBJ2-7, the full variable domain is DSGVTQTPKHLITATGQRVTLRCSPRSGDLSVYWYQQSLDQGLQFLIQYYNGEERAKGNILERFSAQQFPDLHSELNLSSLELGDSALYFCASRSEGAYEQYFGPGTRLTVT.

This chain uses TRBV28 with TRBJ2-1; unclear D gene. Looked up from germline, CDR1 is MDHEN and CDR2 is SYDVKM. V shed 3 bases and J shed 0 bases, with 6 bases lying between them. CDR3 length equals 14 residues. CDR3 DNA: TGTGCCAGCAGTTTCCCCCTCTCCTACAATGAGCAGTTCTTC. Translation gives CASSFPLSYNEQFF.

The CDR3 DNA reads TGTGCCAGCAGGACCTTTAGAACCGGGGAGCTGTTTTTT. Translated: CASRTFRTGELFF. V gene TRBV7-2 combines with J gene TRBJ2-2, with D hard to call. There are 13 residues in the CDR3. Germline values: CDR1 SGHTA, CDR2 FQGNSA. V was trimmed by 6 bases and J by 5 bases, leaving 10 bases between them.

The chain employs TRBV7-9 and TRBJ2-5; 10 bases map to TRBD1. The junction had 11 bases not matched to a gene; V was cut back by 5 bases and J by 5 bases. The V gene's germline CDR1 is SEHNR and CDR2 FQNEAQ (reference sequence). The CDR3 is 16 residues long. CDR3 bases: TGTGCCAGCAGCCTAGGGACAGGGGAGTCGCCTGAGACCCAGTACTTC. Its protein is CASSLGTGESPETQYF.

The table lists this clone with a count of one. J is TRBJ2-2 and V is TRBV28; D may match TRBD1 or TRBD2 (5 bases each). In germline, CDR1 is MDHEN, CDR2 SYDVKM. CDR3 length equals 17 residues. V lost 3 bases, J lost 6 bases, and 20 bases lay in between. The CDR3 DNA reads as TGTGCCAGCAGTTTCTGGGGGAACTTACAACCCTCCGGGGAGCTGTTTTTT. It encodes CASSFWGNLQPSGELFF.

The genes are TRBV5-8 and TRBJ1-1; 10 bases line up with TRBD1. This CDR3 spans 14 amino acids. The germline V gene encodes CDR1 SGHTS and CDR2 YDEGEE. The junction had 3 bases not matched to a gene; V was cut back by 6 bases and J by 1 base. The CDR3 is CASNRDRGNTEAFF. The CDR3 DNA sequence: TGTGCCAGCAATCGGGACAGGGGGAACACTGAAGCTTTCTTT.

The chain joins TRBV7-9 to TRBJ1-2; D is uncertain. V shed 4 bases and J shed 6 bases, with 15 bases lying between them. This CDR3 is 14 amino acids long. The V gene's germline CDR1 is SEHNR and CDR2 FQNEAQ (reference sequence). The DNA for the CDR3 is TGTGCCAGCAGCTCGCCGGCTTCCGGCCATGGCTACACCTTC. Encoded protein: CASSSPASGHGYTF. Combining the CDR3 with reference TRBV7-9 and TRBJ1-2 gives the whole variable domain DTGVSQNPRHKITKRGQNVTFRCDPISEHNRLYWYRQTLGQGPEFLTYFQNEAQLEKSRLLSDRFSAERPKGSFSTLEIQRTEQGDSAMYLCASSSPASGHGYTFGSGTRLTVV.

The J gene is TRBJ2-7, the V gene TRBV27; D possibly matches TRBD1 or TRBD2 (5 bases each). Deletions cut 6 bases from V and 4 bases from J, with 16 bases between. The CDR3 runs to 14 residues. The germline V gene has CDR1 MNHEY and CDR2 SMNVEV (reference sequence). The CDR3 reads CASSQTNRRYEQYF. The CDR3 bases are TGTGCCAGCAGCCAGACTAACAGGAGGTACGAGCAGTACTTC.

This chain connects TRBV6-1 to TRBJ2-7; the D gene could be TRBD1 or TRBD2 (6 bases each). Germline-derived CDR1 and CDR2 are MNHNS and SASEGT. The V end lost 9 bases, the J end lost 2 bases, and 14 bases lay between the germline ends. This CDR3 spans 13 amino acids. CDR3 nucleotides: TGTGCCAGTGGGGGCGGGGATACCTACGAGCAGTACTTC. This gives the protein CASGGGDTYEQYF.

The gene calls are TRBV7-3 and TRBJ2-7; the D gene is possibly TRBD1 (6 bases). Germline V gene sequence: CDR1 SGHTA, CDR2 FQGTGA. The CDR3 covers 16 residues. Trimming pared 4 bases from V and 2 bases from J, leaving 18 bases between. CDR3 region: CASSSRGGRVPYEQYF. CDR3 nucleotides: TGTGCCAGCAGCTCCAGAGGGGGAAGGGTACCCTACGAGCAGTACTTC.

V and J are TRBV4-1 and TRBJ1-5; D possibly corresponds to TRBD1 (5 bases). CDR1 MGHRA and CDR2 YSYEKL come from the germline V gene. V dropped 0 bases and J dropped 0 bases, with 18 bases sitting between them. CDR3 length: 19 amino acids. DNA of the CDR3: TGCGCCAGCAGCCAAGATTCCGGGGGGAGACCATATAGCAATCAGCCCCAGCATTTT. Its protein is CASSQDSGGRPYSNQPQHF.

The V call is TRBV4-1, the J call TRBJ1-5, with TRBD1 matching 8 bases. Trimming removed 4 bases from V and 6 bases from J; junction bases left unmatched: 11. CDR3 length: 16 amino acids. Germline CDR1 reads MGHRA; CDR2 reads YSYEKL. The CDR3 bases are TGCGCCAGCAGCCCAATCGATTCAGGGGGCTCTCAGCCCCAGCATTTT. This codes for CASSPIDSGGSQPQHF.

The rearrangement links TRBV7-9 to TRBJ2-5, with 10 bases aligning to TRBD1. CDR3 length: 18 residues. Germline CDR1 SEHNR, CDR2 FQNEAQ (reference sequence). After removal of 5 bases from V and 4 bases from J, the junction contained 16 bases not matched to a gene. This CDR3 is CASSRPGQGQYGVETQYF. The CDR3 DNA is TGTGCCAGCAGCCGTCCGGGACAGGGGCAGTATGGGGTAGAGACCCAGTACTTC.

The chain carries TRBV27 and TRBJ1-4, with unresolved D. V shed 3 bases and J shed 4 bases, with 9 bases lying between them. The CDR3 consists of 14 residues. Germline V lookup: CDR1 MNHEY, CDR2 SMNVEV (reference sequence). The chain's CDR3 is CASSFSHRNEKLFF. As DNA, the CDR3 is TGTGCCAGCAGTTTCTCACACCGTAATGAAAAACTGTTTTTT.

The chain employs TRBV6-1 and TRBJ2-2, with D possibly TRBD2 on 5 matching bases. V lost 9 bases to trimming and J lost 2 bases, with 7 bases between them. The CDR3 totals 12 residues. Germline CDR1 and CDR2: MNHNS and SASEGT. CDR3 amino acids: CASRGNTGELFF. For the CDR3, the DNA is TGTGCCAGTCGGGGTAACACCGGGGAGCTGTTTTTT.

The chain couples TRBV4-3 to TRBJ2-1, with unresolved D. Trimming stripped 3 bases from V and 0 bases from J, with 12 bases between. Per germline, CDR1 LGHNA and CDR2 YSLEER. The CDR3 runs 16 residues. CDR3 region: CASSHMEGASYNEQFF. The CDR3 nucleotides read TGCGCCAGCAGCCATATGGAAGGCGCCTCCTACAATGAGCAGTTCTTC.

The rearrangement links TRBV7-2 to TRBJ2-7; 10 nucleotides agree with TRBD2. Germline trimming cut 5 bases from V and 5 bases from J; bases unmatched to any gene: 3. Germline V gene data show CDR1 as SGHTA and CDR2 as FQGNSA. The CDR3 sequence is 13 residues long. CDR3 sequence: CASSTGLANEQYF. CDR3 sequence (DNA): TGTGCCAGCAGCACGGGACTAGCGAACGAGCAGTACTTC.

CDR3 in amino acids: CASSKVGIAGSTDTQYF. As DNA, the CDR3 is TGTGCCAGCAGCAAGGTCGGGATAGCGGGAAGTACAGATACGCAGTATTTT. J is TRBJ2-3 and V is TRBV21-1; the table gives TRBD2 as D, unverified against the DNA. TRBV21-1 is flagged as a pseudogene. The CDR3 runs to 17 residues.

This clone has a single count. CDR3 in amino acids: CASSSGPGLADSYEQYF. The CDR3 DNA reads as TGTGCCAGCAGTTCTGGACCGGGACTAGCGGACTCCTACGAGCAGTACTTC. The chain uses TRBV28 and TRBJ2-5; the match to TRBD2 covers 11 bases. The DNA end favors TRBJ2-7, so the J call may be wrong. The CDR3 totals 17 residues. The germline V gene encodes CDR1 MDHEN and CDR2 SYDVKM.

V usage is TRBV29-1 and J usage is TRBJ2-6; 9 bases are shared with TRBD1. V lost 2 bases and J lost 2; bases outside the gene matches: 4. The germline CDR1 and CDR2 sequences are SQVTM and ANQGSEA. The CDR3 sequence is 16 residues long. The CDR3, as DNA: TGCAGCGTTGAAATCGGGACAGGGACTGGGGCCAACGTCCTGACTTTC. Translating gives CSVEIGTGTGANVLTF.

The chain joins TRBV4-1 to TRBJ1-1; the D is unclear. From germline, CDR1 is MGHRA and CDR2 YSYEKL. The CDR3 loop spans 14 amino acids. Deletions cut 4 bases from V and 6 bases from J, with 15 bases between. The CDR3 coding sequence is TGCGCCAGCAGCCCTGATAGGCTTTCCGCTGAAGCTTTCTTT. Translating it yields CASSPDRLSAEAFF.

As regards this clone: This same CDR3 is encoded by further DNA sequences in the sample. V is TRBV4-1 and J is TRBJ1-3; no firm D call. This CDR3 has 15 residues. V shed 0 bases and J shed 4 bases, with 10 bases lying between them. Looked up from germline, CDR1 is MGHRA and CDR2 is YSYEKL. CDR3 nucleotides: TGCGCCAGCAGCCAAGATCCCGGAGACGGAAACACCATATATTTT. Translating gives CASSQDPGDGNTIYF.

This chain connects TRBV5-1 to TRBJ2-1; D possibly corresponds to TRBD2 (6 bases). Germline V gives CDR1 SGHRS, CDR2 YFSETQ. With 5 bases removed from V and 5 bases from J, the gap between germline ends came to 17 bases. The CDR3 loop spans 15 amino acids. The CDR3 bases are TGCGCCAGCAGTCGTGTTCTTAGCGGAGACAATGAGCAGTTCTTC. Translated: CASSRVLSGDNEQFF.

This chain links TRBV28 with TRBJ2-3; D may be TRBD2 (6 bases). The germline V gene encodes CDR1 MDHEN and CDR2 SYDVKM. The V end lost 3 bases, the J end lost 4 bases, and 14 bases lay between the germline ends. This CDR3 is 15 amino acids long. CDR3 region: CASSFRGSGADTQYF. DNA for the CDR3: TGTGCCAGCAGTTTTCGGGGGAGTGGGGCAGATACGCAGTATTTT.

The rearrangement uses TRBV11-3 and TRBJ2-2; weak D call: TRBD2 (5 bases). Looked up from germline, CDR1 is SGHNT and CDR2 is YENEEA. This CDR3 is 16 amino acids long. Trimming cost V 4 bases and J 6 bases, with 18 bases left between them. CDR3 DNA: TGTGCCAGCAGCTCCAAAAGAGGGCCAGCGGCCGGGGAGCTGTTTTTT. This sequence encodes CASSSKRGPAAGELFF.

This clone was recorded only once. This chain uses TRBV11-2 with TRBJ1-1, with no clear D. V dropped 5 bases and J dropped 3 bases, with 16 bases sitting between them. Germline CDR1 and CDR2: SGHAT and FQNNGV. There are 15 residues in the CDR3. CDR3: CASSPRTNLDTEAFF. The CDR3 DNA sequence: TGTGCCAGCAGCCCGCGAACCAACTTGGACACTGAAGCTTTCTTT.

This clone was observed once. The chain uses TRBV9 and TRBJ2-1, with 9 bases lining up with TRBD2. The CDR3 is 18 residues long. V shed 3 bases, J shed 8 bases, and the junction held 18 bases outside the gene matches. Germline CDR1 SGDLS, CDR2 YYNGEE. The CDR3: CASSANSLIAGAADEQFF. DNA of the CDR3: TGTGCCAGCAGCGCAAACTCCCTCATAGCGGGAGCCGCGGATGAGCAGTTCTTC.

The rearrangement uses TRBV19 and TRBJ2-3; 8 nucleotides line up with TRBD1. CDR1 LNHDA and CDR2 SQIVND come from the germline V gene (reference sequence). The CDR3 sequence is 15 residues long. V trimming: 8 bases; J trimming: 1 base; junction bases outside the gene matches: 8. The CDR3 coding sequence is TGTGCCAGTTGGGGGACAGGCGAGGGCACAGATACGCAGTATTTT. It encodes CASWGTGEGTDTQYF.

To note about this clone: The same CDR3 arises from other DNA sequences in this sample as well. V is TRBV20-1 and J is TRBJ1-2; D remains ambiguous. Germline V lookup: CDR1 DFQATT, CDR2 SNEGSKA (reference sequence). This CDR3 contains 9 residues. V was pared by 6 bases and J by 8 bases, with 7 bases between. DNA of the CDR3: TGCAGTGCCCCCGGAGGCTACACCTTC. Translating gives CSAPGGYTF.

This clone was detected only once. This rearrangement joins TRBV20-1 to TRBJ2-7; D possibly corresponds to TRBD1 (6 bases). The V gene lost 4 bases and the J gene lost 6 bases, with 10 bases spanning the gap. The CDR3 is made up of 11 amino acids. Germline lookup yields CDR1 DFQATT and CDR2 SNEGSKA (reference sequence). The CDR3: CSATPTGEQYF. The CDR3 DNA follows: TGCAGTGCTACCCCGACAGGCGAGCAGTACTTC.

V and J are TRBV29-1 and TRBJ2-7; 8 positions agree with TRBD2. Germline CDR1 SQVTM, CDR2 ANQGSEA. There are 13 residues in the CDR3. V dropped 7 bases and J dropped 3; count of bases not matched to a gene: 8. CDR3 loop: CSASTGGGYEQYF. Here the CDR3 DNA reads TGCAGCGCGTCGACGGGAGGGGGCTACGAGCAGTACTTC.

This chain joins TRBV7-6 and TRBJ2-3, with 7 bases lining up with TRBD1. J was trimmed by 2 bases and V by 5 bases; bases with no gene match: 10. The CDR3 sequence is 16 residues long. Looked up from germline, CDR1 is SGHVS and CDR2 is FNYEAQ. CDR3 amino acids: CASSPGQDRPTDTQYF. The CDR3 coding sequence is TGTGCCAGCAGCCCAGGACAGGACAGACCCACAGATACGCAGTATTTT.